The rows below give T cell receptor beta chains drawn from one sample of a study of T cell repertoires in cytomegalovirus infection. One entry per CDR3 protein results from TCRdb running MiXCR on the reads. The profile shows around 260,000 distinct CDR3 sequences, roughly 25% of them singletons. The sequencing input was PBMCs. These TCRs come from a human donor in good health (CMV status not recorded). Some clones in this sample may be carry-over from other donors' samples. CDR3s include the opening cysteine and the closing phenylalanine or tryptophan. A D gene is named only where the DNA matches it firmly. Clone size is given for some rows only: seen once, a few or many times, or a class if the clone is expanded.

D gene,V gene,J gene,clone size,CDR3 protein,CDR3 DNA
NA,TRBV7-9,TRBJ2-2,many,CASPREQAANTGELFF,TGTGCCAGCCCCCGGGAACAGGCCGCGAACACCGGGGAGCTGTTTTTT
NA,TRBV7-6,TRBJ2-3,few,CASSLRVAVNTDTQYF,TGTGCCAGCAGCTTAAGGGTAGCGGTAAACACAGATACGCAGTATTTT
TRBD2,TRBV7-9,TRBJ2-1,once,CASSPGLAGGPEYNEQFF,TGTGCCAGCAGCCCGGGACTAGCGGGAGGGCCGGAGTACAATGAGCAGTTCTTC
NA,TRBV28,TRBJ2-7,NA,CASSLGGGRSSYEQYF,TGTGCCAGCAGTTTAGGGGGAGGACGTAGCTCCTACGAGCAGTACTTC
TRBD1,TRBV6-6,TRBJ2-1,NA,CASRGQGRQDEQFF,TGTGCCAGCAGAGGACAGGGGCGACAAGATGAGCAGTTCTTC
NA,TRBV6-2/TRBV6-3,TRBJ2-5,few,CASSYSQNTQYF,TGTGCCAGCAGTTACTCCCAGAATACCCAGTACTTC
NA,TRBV28,TRBJ1-2,NA,CASSPGHLLYYGYTF,TGTGCCAGCAGTCCGGGACACCTTCTTTACTATGGCTACACCTTC
NA,TRBV7-2,TRBJ1-1,many,CASSPHVGVNTEAFF,TGTGCCAGCAGCCCTCACGTTGGAGTGAACACTGAAGCTTTCTTT
NA,TRBV28,TRBJ2-7,many,CASSLVSRSSYEQYF,TGTGCCAGCAGTTTAGTGAGCAGGAGCTCCTACGAGCAGTACTTC
NA,TRBV5-1,TRBJ2-5,NA,CASSLTNYRRETQYF,TGCGCCAGCAGCTTGACCAACTACCGGCGGGAGACCCAGTACTTC
NA,TRBV20-1,TRBJ1-3,few,CSAGGRQGRNTIYF,TGCAGTGCGGGTGGCCGGCAGGGGAGAAACACCATATATTTT
NA,TRBV7-8,TRBJ2-5,many,CASSFRRQPQETQYF,TGTGCCAGCAGCTTCCGTCGACAGCCCCAAGAGACCCAGTACTTC
NA,TRBV4-3,TRBJ2-2,few,CASSQDRLGTTGELFF,TGCGCCAGCAGCCAAGATCGGTTGGGGACCACCGGGGAGCTGTTTTTT
NA,TRBV7-2,TRBJ2-3,many,CASSLDTDTQYF,TGTGCCAGCAGCTTAGACACAGATACGCAGTATTTT
TRBD2,TRBV29-1,TRBJ2-1,NA,CSVLGAGGGYNEQFF,TGCAGCGTCCTGGGGGCGGGGGGAGGCTACAATGAGCAGTTCTTC
NA,TRBV28,TRBJ1-2,few,CASGDDLYGYTF,TGTGCCAGCGGGGACGATCTCTATGGCTACACCTTC
NA,TRBV5-4,TRBJ2-3,NA,CASRLAGIGAADTQYF,TGTGCCAGCAGATTGGCGGGGATCGGGGCCGCAGATACGCAGTATTTT
TRBD1,TRBV7-2,TRBJ2-7,many,CASSLRQGRYEQYF,TGTGCCAGCAGCTTACGACAGGGTCGGTACGAGCAGTACTTC
NA,TRBV10-1,TRBJ2-1,NA,CASSDEVGRASEQFF,TGCGCCAGCAGTGACGAGGTCGGCCGGGCAAGTGAGCAGTTCTTC
NA,TRBV2,TRBJ2-1,many,CASSEGDEQFF,TGTGCCAGCAGTGAAGGAGATGAGCAGTTCTTC
TRBD1,TRBV28,TRBJ2-5,many,CASSLPGQETQYF,TGTGCCAGCAGTTTACCGGGACAGGAGACCCAGTACTTC
TRBD2,TRBV2,TRBJ2-1,NA,CASSEAGLAADEQFF,TGTGCCAGCAGTGAAGCGGGGCTAGCGGCCGATGAGCAGTTCTTC
NA,TRBV7-2,TRBJ2-5,few,CASSLVAAYQETQYF,TGTGCCAGCAGCTTAGTAGCGGCGTACCAAGAGACCCAGTACTTC
NA,TRBV29-1,TRBJ2-2,NA,CSVGTLKAGGFGELFF,TGCAGCGTTGGGACCTTAAAGGCAGGGGGGTTCGGGGAGCTGTTTTTT
TRBD1,TRBV20-1,TRBJ2-3,many,CSAQQGAEDTQYF,TGCAGTGCCCAACAGGGGGCGGAAGATACGCAGTATTTT
NA,TRBV2,TRBJ1-1,NA,CASSDWNTEAFF,TGTGCCAGCAGTGATTGGAACACTGAAGCTTTCTTT
NA,TRBV5-1,TRBJ1-1,few,CASSLEGPNTEAFF,TGCGCCAGCAGCTTGGAGGGACCGAACACTGAAGCTTTCTTT
TRBD1,TRBV4-1,TRBJ1-4,once,CASSQGGQVDEKLFF,TGCGCCAGCAGCCAGGGGGGACAGGTGGATGAAAAACTGTTTTTT
NA,TRBV20-1,TRBJ1-6,NA,CSARYLVGGNSPLHF,TGCAGTGCTAGGTACCTTGTGGGGGGTAATTCACCCCTCCACTTT
TRBD2,TRBV20-1,TRBJ2-1,NA,CSARDRLAGLYNEQFF,TGCAGTGCTAGAGACCGACTAGCGGGACTCTACAATGAGCAGTTCTTC
TRBD1,TRBV5-1,TRBJ1-2,NA,CASSFEGGDYGYTF,TGCGCCAGCAGCTTTGAAGGGGGCGACTATGGCTACACCTTC
NA,TRBV6-2/TRBV6-3,TRBJ1-1,many,CASRSTGVNHMNTEAFF,TGTGCCAGCCGATCCACCGGCGTTAACCATATGAACACTGAAGCTTTCTTT
NA,TRBV28,TRBJ2-2,NA,CASSLNGELFF,TGTGCCAGCAGTTTAAACGGGGAGCTGTTTTTT
NA,TRBV7-7,TRBJ2-5,NA,CASSWDLTQETQYF,TGTGCCAGCAGCTGGGACTTAACCCAAGAGACCCAGTACTTC
NA,TRBV28,TRBJ2-2,NA,CASTNPSPGELFF,TGTGCCAGCACCAACCCTAGCCCCGGGGAGCTGTTTTTT
NA,TRBV6-8,TRBJ2-2,once,CASSYSAVNTGELFF,TGTGCCAGCAGTTACTCAGCGGTCAACACCGGGGAGCTGTTTTTT